Following are 23 T cell receptor beta chains from one sample sequenced in a study of blood T cell repertoires in COVID-19. TCRdb keeps only in-frame clones here, not all; method: immunoSEQ multiplex PCR. The sample holds 270,000 or so clones; 80% to 85% are singletons and the top ten take 3.4%. Source material: PBMCs or T cells enriched from blood (not recorded which). These receptors came from a man aged 50 or older who had recovered from COVID-19.

The genes are TRBV28 and TRBJ1-1; D is ambiguous. The germline V and J ends were trimmed by 1 base and 1 base, with 22 bases remaining between them. The CDR3 is 19 residues long. The germline V gene encodes CDR1 MDHEN and CDR2 SYDVKM. CDR3 sequence: CASSLFGLRGGMGNTEAFF. The CDR3 nucleotides are TGTGCCAGCAGTTTATTCGGACTAAGAGGTGGAATGGGGAACACTGAAGCTTTCTTT.

The chain has TRBV10-3 and TRBJ1-2; 8 bases are shared with TRBD1. Germline lookup yields CDR1 ENHRY and CDR2 SYGVKD. CDR3 length equals 15 residues. V shed 0 bases, J shed 7 bases, and the junction held 7 bases outside the gene matches. The CDR3: CAISESGQVASGYTF. The CDR3 region has the DNA TGTGCCATCAGTGAGTCGGGACAGGTGGCTAGTGGCTACACCTTC.

The chain uses TRBV30 and TRBJ1-2, with TRBD1 identical over 9 bases. Germline V gives CDR1 GTSNPN, CDR2 SVGIG (reference sequence). This CDR3 has 13 residues. V shed 1 base and J 4 bases; nucleotides not matched to a gene: 1. The CDR3 bases are TGTGCCTGGAGTGAACAGGGGGCCTATGGCTACACCTTC. Its translation: CAWSEQGAYGYTF.

The chain couples TRBV7-2 to TRBJ1-4, with D unresolved. This CDR3 contains 15 residues. V was cut by 5 bases and J by 7 bases, with 17 bases left in between. The germline gives CDR1 SGHTA, CDR2 FQGNSA. CDR3 coding DNA: TGTGCCAGCAGCCCGAGACACCTCTTGGGTGAAAAACTGTTTTTT. Translating it yields CASSPRHLLGEKLFF. Combining the CDR3 with reference TRBV7-2 and TRBJ1-4 gives the whole variable domain GAGVSQSPSNKVTEKGKDVELRCDPISGHTALYWYRQSLGQGLEFLIYFQGNSAPDKSGLPSDRFSAERTGGSVSTLTIQRTQQEDSAVYLCASSPRHLLGEKLFFGSGTQLSVL.

This rearrangement joins TRBV18 to TRBJ1-1; D possibly corresponds to TRBD1 (6 bases). Trimming cost V 6 bases and J 6 bases, with 26 bases left between them. This CDR3 comprises 17 residues. CDR1 is KGHSH and CDR2 is LQKENI in the germline V gene. DNA of the CDR3: TGTGCCAGCTCTACCTTATTGGACAGCTATGAAAAGGCTGAAGCTTTCTTT. Translating it yields CASSTLLDSYEKAEAFF.

The V gene is TRBV7-9, the J gene TRBJ1-2; 11 nucleotides agree with TRBD1. This CDR3 is 15 amino acids long. V shed 5 bases and J 3 bases; nucleotides not matched to a gene: 5. Germline CDR1 is SEHNR and CDR2 is FQNEAQ (reference sequence). The CDR3 region is CASSPWTGGDYGYTF. Here the CDR3 DNA reads TGTGCCAGCAGCCCCTGGACAGGGGGCGACTATGGCTACACCTTC.

The chain links TRBV6-4 to TRBJ2-1, with TRBD1 identical over 7 bases. This CDR3 has 13 amino acids. Germline V CDR1 and CDR2: MRHNA, SNTAGT. With 5 bases clipped from V and 7 bases from J, the junction kept 5 bases outside the gene matches. The CDR3 bases are TGTGCCAGCAGTCCCCAGGGGGTGAATGAGCAGTTCTTC. It codes for CASSPQGVNEQFF.

The V gene is TRBV5-1, the J gene TRBJ2-2; 8 nucleotides agree with TRBD1. The CDR3 consists of 18 residues. J lost 1 base, V lost 1 base, and 9 bases had no gene match. The germline gives CDR1 SGHRS, CDR2 YFSETQ. The chain's CDR3 is CASSLYLSGTGNTGELFF. The CDR3 DNA is TGCGCCAGCAGCTTGTACCTATCCGGGACAGGGAACACCGGGGAGCTGTTTTTT.

The chain combines TRBV30 with TRBJ1-2; the match to TRBD1 covers 7 bases. This CDR3 is built from 13 residues. The ends lost 3 bases at V and 8 bases at J; junction bases unmatched: 9. Germline assignment: CDR1 GTSNPN and CDR2 SVGIG (reference sequence). The CDR3 protein is CAWRGDRGFGYTF. CDR3 nucleotide sequence: TGTGCCTGGAGGGGGGACAGAGGGTTCGGCTACACCTTC.

This clone was counted ten times or more. The chain couples TRBV5-1 to TRBJ1-3; TRBD1 might be the D (6 bases). Germline V CDR1 and CDR2: SGHRS, YFSETQ. The V and J ends lost 8 bases and 3 bases respectively, with 15 bases between them. The CDR3 has 14 amino acids. The CDR3 reads CASQGPGDGNTIYF. The CDR3, as DNA: TGCGCCAGTCAAGGTCCAGGGGATGGAAACACCATATATTTT. The full variable domain, in which reference TRBV5-1 and TRBJ1-3 provide the parts outside the CDR3, is KAGVTQTPRYLIKTRGQQVTLSCSPISGHRSVSWYQQTPGQGLQFLFEYFSETQRNKGNFPGRFSGRQFSNSRSEMNVSTLELGDSALYLCASQGPGDGNTIYFGEGSWLTVV.

This clone was recorded once. The CDR3 DNA follows: TGCGCCAGCAGCGCCGGGACAGGGGTTGAAAAACTGTTTTTT. Its translation: CASSAGTGVEKLFF. The chain employs TRBV5-1 and TRBJ1-4; 10 bases match TRBD1. The CDR3 is 14 residues long. From germline, CDR1 is SGHRS and CDR2 YFSETQ. The V and J ends lost 4 bases and 7 bases, in that order; junction bases with no gene match: 4.

The rearrangement joins TRBV9 to TRBJ2-5, with a weak D call TRBD2 (6 bases). The CDR3 has 14 residues. The V end was cut by 7 bases, the J end by 5 bases, with 18 bases between. Germline V lookup: CDR1 SGDLS, CDR2 YYNGEE. This chain's CDR3 is CASGDGPRGETQYF. The CDR3 DNA is TGTGCCAGCGGGGACGGTCCTCGGGGGGAGACCCAGTACTTC.

The chain is built from TRBV18 and TRBJ1-1; D gene unclear. Germline CDR1 KGHSH, CDR2 LQKENI. The CDR3 length is 12 residues. Between the trimmed V and J ends, which lost 4 bases and 8 bases, there was a span of 11 bases. The CDR3 DNA reads as TGTGCCAGCTCACAGGCGGACTCCGAAGCTTTCTTT. Translation gives CASSQADSEAFF. Drawing the rest from reference TRBV18 and TRBJ1-1, the complete variable domain is NAGVMQNPRHLVRRRGQEARLRCSPMKGHSHVYWYRQLPEEGLKFMVYLQKENIIDESGMPKERFSAEFPKEGPSILRIQQVVRGDSAAYFCASSQADSEAFFGQGTRLTVV.

This chain connects TRBV5-1 to TRBJ1-4; D is unresolved. Trimming stripped 4 bases from V and 7 bases from J, with 8 bases between. CDR3 size: 12 residues. The germline V gene encodes CDR1 SGHRS and CDR2 YFSETQ. The CDR3 coding sequence is TGCGCCAGCAGCCTGGGGAGTGAAAAACTGTTTTTT. This encodes CASSLGSEKLFF.

The chain links TRBV10-3 to TRBJ1-1; D is uncertain. Germline values: CDR1 ENHRY, CDR2 SYGVKD. The CDR3 totals 14 residues. Trimming took off 3 bases at V and 5 bases at J, with 13 bases between the two ends. The chain's CDR3 is CAISEGGRDTEAFF. In DNA form, the CDR3 reads TGTGCCATCAGTGAAGGCGGCAGAGATACTGAAGCTTTCTTT.

The rearrangement links TRBV5-1 to TRBJ2-1; TRBD2 matches at 7 bases. CDR3 size: 15 residues. Germline V CDR1 and CDR2: SGHRS, YFSETQ. Unmatched junction bases numbered 3, after V lost 1 base and J lost 2 bases. Here the CDR3 DNA reads TGCGCCAGCAGCTTGCTAGCGGAGGCCTACAATGAGCAGTTCTTC. Its translation: CASSLLAEAYNEQFF.

The V call is TRBV7-8, the J call TRBJ2-3; 10 nucleotides agree with TRBD2. With 0 bases clipped from V and 4 bases from J, the junction kept 4 bases outside the gene matches. The CDR3 consists of 16 residues. Germline V gene lookup returns CDR1 SGHVS and CDR2 FQNEAQ. CDR3 coding DNA: TGTGCCAGCAGCTTAGCGAAGCGGGGGGGCGCAGATACGCAGTATTTT. It yields the protein CASSLAKRGGADTQYF. Full variable domain (rest looked up from reference TRBV7-8 and TRBJ2-3): GAGVSQSPRYKVAKRGQDVALRCDPISGHVSLFWYQQALGQGPEFLTYFQNEAQLDKSGLPSDRFFAERPEGSVSTLKIQRTQQEDSAVYLCASSLAKRGGADTQYFGPGTRLTVL.

The rearrangement links TRBV30 to TRBJ2-7; maybe TRBD1 (5 bases). V lost 3 bases to trimming and J lost 0 bases, with 9 bases between them. The germline V gene has CDR1 GTSNPN and CDR2 SVGIG (reference sequence). This CDR3 is 13 amino acids long. CDR3 sequence reads: CAWRTGVSYEQYF. In DNA, the CDR3 is TGTGCCTGGAGAACAGGCGTCTCCTACGAGCAGTACTTC. Using reference TRBV30 and TRBJ2-7 for the parts outside the CDR3, the full variable domain is SQTIHQWPATLVQPVGSPLSLECTVEGTSNPNLYWYRQAAGRGLQLLFYSVGIGQISSEVPQNLSASRPQDRQFILSSKKLLLSDSGFYLCAWRTGVSYEQYFGPGTRLTVT.

This sequence joins TRBV3-1 (or the pseudogene TRBV3-2) and TRBJ1-6; perhaps TRBD1 as D (6 bases). The CDR3 covers 13 residues. Germline V gene sequence: CDR1 LGHDT, CDR2 YNNKEL (reference sequence). Trimming shortened V by 5 bases and J by 10 bases, and 12 bases separated the two germline ends. The CDR3 DNA reads as TGTGCCAGCAGCGCAGGGGTTGGGTCACCCCTCCACTTT. Protein: CASSAGVGSPLHF.

The chain employs TRBV24-1 and TRBJ2-1; TRBD1 is a possible D gene (6 bases). Trimming pared 6 bases from V and 7 bases from J, leaving 18 bases between. This CDR3 contains 15 residues. The germline V gene has CDR1 KGHDR and CDR2 SFDVKD. The CDR3 DNA is TGTGCCACCAGTCTAACAGGGATCAGAGGTAATGAGCAGTTCTTC. It translates to CATSLTGIRGNEQFF.

This clone appeared once. The chain uses TRBV19 and TRBJ1-1, with 8 nucleotides matching TRBD1. The germline gives CDR1 LNHDA, CDR2 SQIVND (reference sequence). The CDR3 extends over 15 amino acids. With 5 bases clipped from V and 4 bases from J, the junction kept 9 bases outside the gene matches. CDR3 nucleotides: TGTGCCAGTAGTCCCAGGGGGCGCTGGGGCACTGAAGCTTTCTTT. Amino acids: CASSPRGRWGTEAFF.

The V gene is TRBV28, the J gene TRBJ2-2, with D possibly TRBD2 on 5 matching bases. Per germline, CDR1 MDHEN and CDR2 SYDVKM. V gave up 8 bases and J gave up 6 bases, with 13 bases separating them. CDR3 length equals 13 residues. This CDR3 is CASVGGNPGELFF. The CDR3 DNA is TGTGCCAGCGTCGGAGGTAATCCCGGGGAGCTGTTTTTT.

V is TRBV4-2 and J is TRBJ2-5; tentatively, D is TRBD1 (6 bases). The CDR3 length is 15 residues. Trimming pared 5 bases from V and 0 bases from J, leaving 13 bases between. CDR1 is LGHNA, CDR2 YNFKEQ, per germline. CDR3 region: CASSISRDNQETQYF. CDR3 coding DNA: TGTGCCAGCAGCATTAGCCGGGACAACCAAGAGACCCAGTACTTC.